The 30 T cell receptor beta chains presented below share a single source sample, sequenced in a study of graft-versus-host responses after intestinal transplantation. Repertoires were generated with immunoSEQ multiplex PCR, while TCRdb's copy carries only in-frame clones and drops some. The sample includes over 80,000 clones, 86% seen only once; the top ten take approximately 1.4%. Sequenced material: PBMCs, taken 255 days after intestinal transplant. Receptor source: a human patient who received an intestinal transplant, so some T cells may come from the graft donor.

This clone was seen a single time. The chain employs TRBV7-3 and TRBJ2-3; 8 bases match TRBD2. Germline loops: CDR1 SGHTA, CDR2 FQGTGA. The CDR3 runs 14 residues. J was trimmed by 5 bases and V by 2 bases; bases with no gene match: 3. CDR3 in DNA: TGTGCCAGCAGCTTAGCGGGGGGATTAGATACGCAGTATTTT. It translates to CASSLAGGLDTQYF.

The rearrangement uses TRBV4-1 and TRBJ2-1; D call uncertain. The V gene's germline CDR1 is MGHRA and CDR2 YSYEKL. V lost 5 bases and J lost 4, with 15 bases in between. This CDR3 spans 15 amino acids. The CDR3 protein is CASSTRREVYNEQFF. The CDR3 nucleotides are TGCGCCAGCAGCACCCGGAGAGAGGTATACAATGAGCAGTTCTTC.

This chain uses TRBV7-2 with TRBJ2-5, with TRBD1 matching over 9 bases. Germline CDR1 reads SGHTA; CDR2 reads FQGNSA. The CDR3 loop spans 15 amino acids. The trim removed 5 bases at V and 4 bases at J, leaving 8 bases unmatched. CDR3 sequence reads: CASSPRRTGVETQYF. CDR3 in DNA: TGTGCCAGCAGCCCCCGCAGGACAGGGGTAGAGACCCAGTACTTC.

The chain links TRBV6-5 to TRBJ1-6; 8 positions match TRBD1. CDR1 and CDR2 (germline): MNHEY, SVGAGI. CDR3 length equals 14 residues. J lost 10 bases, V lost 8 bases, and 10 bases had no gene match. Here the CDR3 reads CASYPRTGTSPLHF. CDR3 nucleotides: TGTGCCAGCTACCCAAGGACAGGGACCTCACCCCTCCACTTT.

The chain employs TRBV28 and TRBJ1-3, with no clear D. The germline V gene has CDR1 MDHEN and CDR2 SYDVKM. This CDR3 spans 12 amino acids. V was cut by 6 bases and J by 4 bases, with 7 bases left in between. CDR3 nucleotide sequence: TGTGCCAGCAGCCCCACCGGAAACACCATATATTTT. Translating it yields CASSPTGNTIYF.

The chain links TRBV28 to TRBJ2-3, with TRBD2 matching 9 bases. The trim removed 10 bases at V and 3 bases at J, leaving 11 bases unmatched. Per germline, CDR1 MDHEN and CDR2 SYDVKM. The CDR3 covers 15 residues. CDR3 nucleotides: TGTGCCACCAAGCGGGGGGATATTGGAACAGATACGCAGTATTTT. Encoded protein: CATKRGDIGTDTQYF.

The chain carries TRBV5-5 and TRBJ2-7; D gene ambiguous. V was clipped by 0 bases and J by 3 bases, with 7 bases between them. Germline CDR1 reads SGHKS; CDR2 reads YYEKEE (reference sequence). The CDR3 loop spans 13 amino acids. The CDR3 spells CASSLVPSYEQYV. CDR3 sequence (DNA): TGTGCCAGCAGCTTGGTCCCCAGCTACGAGCAGTACGTC.

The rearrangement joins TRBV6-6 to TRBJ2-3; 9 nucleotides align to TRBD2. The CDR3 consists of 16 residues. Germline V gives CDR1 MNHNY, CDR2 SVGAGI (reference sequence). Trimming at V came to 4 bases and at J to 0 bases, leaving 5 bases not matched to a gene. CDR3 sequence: CASSSQLAGSTDTQYF. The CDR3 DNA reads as TGTGCCAGCAGTTCCCAGCTAGCGGGAAGCACAGATACGCAGTATTTT.

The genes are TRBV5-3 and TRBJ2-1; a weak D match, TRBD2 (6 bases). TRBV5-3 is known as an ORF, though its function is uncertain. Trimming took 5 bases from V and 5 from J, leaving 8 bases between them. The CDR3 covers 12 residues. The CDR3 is CARREGHNEQFF. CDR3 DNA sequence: TGTGCCAGAAGGGAGGGCCACAATGAGCAGTTCTTC.

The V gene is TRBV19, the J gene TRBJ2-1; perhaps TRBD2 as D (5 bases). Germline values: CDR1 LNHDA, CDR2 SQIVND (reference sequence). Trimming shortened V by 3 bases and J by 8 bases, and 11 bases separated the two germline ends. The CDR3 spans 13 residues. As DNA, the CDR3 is TGTGCCAGTAGTATGCTAGCAGCCGATGAGCAGTTCTTC. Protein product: CASSMLAADEQFF.

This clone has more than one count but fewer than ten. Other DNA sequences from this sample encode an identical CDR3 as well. CDR3 coding DNA: TGTGCCAGCAGCTTAGTGGGTCAGCCCCAGCATTTT. Its protein product is CASSLVGQPQHF. V and J are TRBV7-9 and TRBJ1-5, with D uncertain. V was cut by 1 base and J by 6 bases, with 4 bases left in between. Per the germline V gene, CDR1 is SEHNR and CDR2 is FQNEAQ (reference sequence). The CDR3 runs to 12 residues.

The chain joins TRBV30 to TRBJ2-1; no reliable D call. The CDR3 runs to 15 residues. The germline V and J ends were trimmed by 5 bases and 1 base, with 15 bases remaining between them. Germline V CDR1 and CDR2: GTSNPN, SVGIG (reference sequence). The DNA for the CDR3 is TGTGCCTGGGGCGCTGGTCGGCTTTCCTACAATGAGCAGTTCTTC. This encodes CAWGAGRLSYNEQFF.

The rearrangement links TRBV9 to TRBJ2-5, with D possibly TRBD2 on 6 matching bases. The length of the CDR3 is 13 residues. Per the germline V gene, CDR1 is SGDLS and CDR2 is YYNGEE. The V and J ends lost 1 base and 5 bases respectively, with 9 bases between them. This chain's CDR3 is CASSVSGGETQYF. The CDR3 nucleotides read TGTGCCAGCAGCGTATCCGGAGGGGAGACCCAGTACTTC.

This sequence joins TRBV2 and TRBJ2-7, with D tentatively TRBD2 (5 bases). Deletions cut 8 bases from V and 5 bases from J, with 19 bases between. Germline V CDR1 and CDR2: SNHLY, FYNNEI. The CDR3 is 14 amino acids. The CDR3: CASGEWAGRDEQYV. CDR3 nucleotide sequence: TGTGCCAGCGGAGAGTGGGCGGGTCGGGACGAGCAGTACGTC.

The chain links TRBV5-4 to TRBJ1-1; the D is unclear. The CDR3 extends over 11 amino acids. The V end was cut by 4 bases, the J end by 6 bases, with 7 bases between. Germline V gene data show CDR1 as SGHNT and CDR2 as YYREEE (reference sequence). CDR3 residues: CASSLGPEAFF. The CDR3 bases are TGTGCCAGCAGCCTAGGCCCTGAAGCTTTCTTT.

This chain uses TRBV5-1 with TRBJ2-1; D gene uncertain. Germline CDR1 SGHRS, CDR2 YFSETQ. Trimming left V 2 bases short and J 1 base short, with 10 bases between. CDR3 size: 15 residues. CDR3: CASSLSIQSYNEQFF. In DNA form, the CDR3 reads TGCGCCAGCAGCTTATCTATACAGTCCTACAATGAGCAGTTCTTC.

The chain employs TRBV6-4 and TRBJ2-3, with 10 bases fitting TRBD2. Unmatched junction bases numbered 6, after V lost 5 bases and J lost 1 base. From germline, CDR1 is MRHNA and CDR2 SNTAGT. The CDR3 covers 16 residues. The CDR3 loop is CASSRRSGGGTDTQYF. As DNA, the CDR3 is TGTGCCAGCAGTAGGAGAAGCGGGGGGGGCACAGATACGCAGTATTTT.

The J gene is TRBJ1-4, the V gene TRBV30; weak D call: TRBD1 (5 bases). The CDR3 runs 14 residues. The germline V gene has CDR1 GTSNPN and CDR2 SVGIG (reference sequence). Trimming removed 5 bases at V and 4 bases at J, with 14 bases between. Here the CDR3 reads CAWGTEGYNEKLFF. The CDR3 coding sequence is TGTGCCTGGGGAACTGAGGGGTATAATGAAAAACTGTTTTTT.

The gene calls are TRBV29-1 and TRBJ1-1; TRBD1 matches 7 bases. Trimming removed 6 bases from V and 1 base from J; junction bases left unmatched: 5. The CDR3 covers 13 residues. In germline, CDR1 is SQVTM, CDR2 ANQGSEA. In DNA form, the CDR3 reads TGCAGCGTGGTCAGGGGGAAGAACACTGAAGCTTTCTTT. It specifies CSVVRGKNTEAFF. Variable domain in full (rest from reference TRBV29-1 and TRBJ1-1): SAVISQKPSRDICQRGTSLTIQCQVDSQVTMMFWYRQQPGQSLTLIATANQGSEATYESGFVIDKFPISRPNLTFSTLTVSNMSPEDSSIYLCSVVRGKNTEAFFGQGTRLTVV.

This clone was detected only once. The CDR3 DNA follows: TGTGCCAGCAGCGTAGACGGATCCTACTATGGCTACACCTTC. Translating gives CASSVDGSYYGYTF. The V call is TRBV9, the J call TRBJ1-2, with D unresolved. The germline V gene encodes CDR1 SGDLS and CDR2 YYNGEE. The CDR3 length is 14 residues. The V end was cut by 0 bases, the J end by 3 bases, with 9 bases between. Together with reference TRBV9 and TRBJ1-2, the CDR3 gives the full variable domain: DSGVTQTPKHLITATGQRVTLRCSPRSGDLSVYWYQQSLDQGLQFLIQYYNGEERAKGNILERFSAQQFPDLHSELNLSSLELGDSALYFCASSVDGSYYGYTFGSGTRLTVV.

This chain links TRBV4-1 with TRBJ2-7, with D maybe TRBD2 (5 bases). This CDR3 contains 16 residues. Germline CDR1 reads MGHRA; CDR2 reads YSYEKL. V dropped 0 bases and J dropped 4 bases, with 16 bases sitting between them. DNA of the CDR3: TGCGCCAGCAGCCAAGAGAGCGGACGAGGGATTTACGAGCAGTACTTC. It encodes CASSQESGRGIYEQYF.

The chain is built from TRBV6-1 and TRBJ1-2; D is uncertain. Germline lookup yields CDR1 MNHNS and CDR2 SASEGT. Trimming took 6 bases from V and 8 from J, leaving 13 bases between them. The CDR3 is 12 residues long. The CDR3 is CASRETWEGYTF. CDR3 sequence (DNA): TGTGCCAGCAGGGAGACCTGGGAGGGCTACACCTTC.

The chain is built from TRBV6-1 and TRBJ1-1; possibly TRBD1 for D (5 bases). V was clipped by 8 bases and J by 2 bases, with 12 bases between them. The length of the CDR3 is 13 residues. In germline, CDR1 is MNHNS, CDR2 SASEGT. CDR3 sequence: CASGLQVNTEAFF. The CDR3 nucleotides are TGTGCCAGCGGATTACAGGTTAACACTGAAGCTTTCTTT.

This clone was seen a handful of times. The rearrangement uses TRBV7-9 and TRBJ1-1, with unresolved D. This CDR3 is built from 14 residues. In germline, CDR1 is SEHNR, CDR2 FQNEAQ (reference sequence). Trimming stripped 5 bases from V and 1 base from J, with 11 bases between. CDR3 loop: CASSPIGPNTEAFF. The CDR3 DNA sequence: TGTGCCAGCAGCCCCATAGGGCCGAACACTGAAGCTTTCTTT.

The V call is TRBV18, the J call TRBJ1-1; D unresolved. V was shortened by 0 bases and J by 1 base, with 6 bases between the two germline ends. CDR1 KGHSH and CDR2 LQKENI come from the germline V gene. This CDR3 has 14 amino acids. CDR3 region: CASSPPEGNTEAFF. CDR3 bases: TGTGCCAGCTCACCACCAGAGGGGAACACTGAAGCTTTCTTT.

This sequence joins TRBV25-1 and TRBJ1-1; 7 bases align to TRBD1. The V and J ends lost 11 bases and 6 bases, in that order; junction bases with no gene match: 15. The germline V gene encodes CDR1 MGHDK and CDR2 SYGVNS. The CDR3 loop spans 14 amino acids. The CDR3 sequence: CASLPTGRYAEAFF. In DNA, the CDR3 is TGTGCCTCCCTGCCGACAGGGAGGTATGCTGAAGCTTTCTTT.

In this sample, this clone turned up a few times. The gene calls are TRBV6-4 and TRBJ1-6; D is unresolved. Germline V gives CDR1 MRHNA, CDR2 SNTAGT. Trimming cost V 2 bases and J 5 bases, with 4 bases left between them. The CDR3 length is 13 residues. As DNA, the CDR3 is TGTGCCAGCAGTGACGGGGATAATTCACCCCTCCACTTT. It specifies CASSDGDNSPLHF.

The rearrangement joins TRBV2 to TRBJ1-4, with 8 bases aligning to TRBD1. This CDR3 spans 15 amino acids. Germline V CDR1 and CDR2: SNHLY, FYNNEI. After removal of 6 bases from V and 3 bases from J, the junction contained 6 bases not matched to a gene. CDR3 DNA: TGTGCCAGCAGCCCTAGACAGGGGCCTAATGAAAAACTGTTTTTT. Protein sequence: CASSPRQGPNEKLFF.

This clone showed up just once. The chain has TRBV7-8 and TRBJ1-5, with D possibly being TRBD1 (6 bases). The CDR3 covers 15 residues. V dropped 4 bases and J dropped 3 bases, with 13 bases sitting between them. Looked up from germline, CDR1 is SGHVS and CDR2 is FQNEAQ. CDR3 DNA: TGTGCCAGCAGCTGGGGGGGACAAAACAATCAGCCCCAGCATTTT. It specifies CASSWGGQNNQPQHF.

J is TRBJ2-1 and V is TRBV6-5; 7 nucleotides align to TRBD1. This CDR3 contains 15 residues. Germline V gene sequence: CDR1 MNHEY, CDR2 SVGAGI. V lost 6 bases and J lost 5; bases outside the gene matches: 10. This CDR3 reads CASSFDRVPHNEQFF. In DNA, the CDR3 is TGTGCCAGCAGCTTCGACAGGGTTCCCCACAATGAGCAGTTCTTC.